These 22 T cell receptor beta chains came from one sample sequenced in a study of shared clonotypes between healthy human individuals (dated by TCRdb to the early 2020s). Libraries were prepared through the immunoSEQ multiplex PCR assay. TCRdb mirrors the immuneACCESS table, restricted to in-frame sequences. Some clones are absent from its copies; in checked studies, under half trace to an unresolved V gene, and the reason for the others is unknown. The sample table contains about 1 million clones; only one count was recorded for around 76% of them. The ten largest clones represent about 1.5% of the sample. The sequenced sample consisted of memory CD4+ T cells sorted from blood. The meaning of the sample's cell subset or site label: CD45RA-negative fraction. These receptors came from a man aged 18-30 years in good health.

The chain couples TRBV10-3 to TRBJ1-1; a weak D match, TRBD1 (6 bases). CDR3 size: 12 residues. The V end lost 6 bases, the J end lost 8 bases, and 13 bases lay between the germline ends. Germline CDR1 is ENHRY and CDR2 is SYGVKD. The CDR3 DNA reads TGTGCCATCAGCCTAACAGGGACAGAAGCTTTCTTT. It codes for CAISLTGTEAFF.

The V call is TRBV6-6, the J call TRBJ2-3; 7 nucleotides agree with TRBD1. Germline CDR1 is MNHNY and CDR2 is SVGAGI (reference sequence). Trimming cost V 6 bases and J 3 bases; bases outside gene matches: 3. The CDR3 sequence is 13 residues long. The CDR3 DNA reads TGTGCCAGCAGAGGACAGGTGACAGATACGCAGTATTTT. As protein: CASRGQVTDTQYF.

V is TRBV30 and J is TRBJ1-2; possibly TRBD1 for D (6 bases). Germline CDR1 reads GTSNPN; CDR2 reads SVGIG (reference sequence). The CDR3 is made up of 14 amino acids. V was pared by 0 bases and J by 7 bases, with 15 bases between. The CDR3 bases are TGTGCCTGGAGTGTTCGTTCAGGGGATGTTGGCTACACCTTC. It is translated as CAWSVRSGDVGYTF.

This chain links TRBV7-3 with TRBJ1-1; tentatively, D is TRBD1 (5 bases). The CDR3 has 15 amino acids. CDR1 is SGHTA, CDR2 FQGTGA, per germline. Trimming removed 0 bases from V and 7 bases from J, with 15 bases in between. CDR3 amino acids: CASSLTTDRAHEAFF. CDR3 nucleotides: TGTGCCAGCAGCTTAACTACAGACAGAGCCCATGAAGCTTTCTTT.

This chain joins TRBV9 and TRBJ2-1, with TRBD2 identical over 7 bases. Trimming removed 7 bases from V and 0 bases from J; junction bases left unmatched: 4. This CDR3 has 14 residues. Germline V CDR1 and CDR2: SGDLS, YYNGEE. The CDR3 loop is CASGRGDSYNEQFF. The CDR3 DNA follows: TGTGCCAGCGGACGGGGGGACTCCTACAATGAGCAGTTCTTC.

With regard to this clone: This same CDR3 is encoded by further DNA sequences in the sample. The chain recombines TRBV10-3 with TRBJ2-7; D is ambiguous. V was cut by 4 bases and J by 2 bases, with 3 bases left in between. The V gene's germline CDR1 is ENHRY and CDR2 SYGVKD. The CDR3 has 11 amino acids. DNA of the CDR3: TGTGCCATCAGTGGAACCTACGAGCAGTACTTC. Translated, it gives CAISGTYEQYF.

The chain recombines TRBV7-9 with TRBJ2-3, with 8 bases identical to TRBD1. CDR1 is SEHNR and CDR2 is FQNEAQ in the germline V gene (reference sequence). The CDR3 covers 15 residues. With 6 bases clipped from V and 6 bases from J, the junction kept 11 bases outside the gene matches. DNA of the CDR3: TGTGCCAGCAGACAGGTGACAGGGGATCATGATACGCAGTATTTT. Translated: CASRQVTGDHDTQYF.

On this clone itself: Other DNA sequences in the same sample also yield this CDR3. The CDR3 loop is CASSSLTGNTEAFF. In DNA form, the CDR3 reads TGTGCCAGCAGCTCACTGACAGGGAACACTGAAGCTTTCTTT. The J gene is TRBJ1-1, the V gene TRBV11-2, with TRBD1 as a possible D gene (6 bases). The CDR3 runs to 14 residues. Germline V gene lookup returns CDR1 SGHAT and CDR2 FQNNGV. The V end was cut by 4 bases, the J end by 1 base, with 10 bases between.

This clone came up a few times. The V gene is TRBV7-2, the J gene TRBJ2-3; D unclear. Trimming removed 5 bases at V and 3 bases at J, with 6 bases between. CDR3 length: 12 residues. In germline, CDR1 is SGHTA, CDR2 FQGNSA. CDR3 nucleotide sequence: TGTGCCAGCAGCCCAACAACAGATACGCAGTATTTT. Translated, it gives CASSPTTDTQYF.

CDR3 nucleotides: TGTGCCAGCAGCTTAGCGCTAGGAGTTCGGAATTCACCCCTCCACTTT. Its translation is CASSLALGVRNSPLHF. The chain has TRBV7-9 and TRBJ1-6, with no clear D. Germline lookup yields CDR1 SEHNR and CDR2 FQNEAQ (reference sequence). V was shortened by 0 bases and J by 7 bases, with 13 bases between the two germline ends. The CDR3 spans 16 residues.

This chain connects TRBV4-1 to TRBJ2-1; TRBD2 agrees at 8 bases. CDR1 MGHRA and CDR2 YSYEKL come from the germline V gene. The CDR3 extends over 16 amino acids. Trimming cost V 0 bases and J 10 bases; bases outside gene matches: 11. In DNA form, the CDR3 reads TGCGCCAGCAGCCAAGATACAGCGGGGGCCTGGGGAGAGCAGTTCTTC. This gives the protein CASSQDTAGAWGEQFF.

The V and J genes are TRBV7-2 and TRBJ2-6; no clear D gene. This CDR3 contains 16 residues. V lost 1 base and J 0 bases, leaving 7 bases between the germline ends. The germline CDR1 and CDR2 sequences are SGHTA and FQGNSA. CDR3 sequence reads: CASSLENTSGANVLTF. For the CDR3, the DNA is TGTGCCAGCAGCTTAGAAAATACCTCTGGGGCCAACGTCCTGACTTTC.

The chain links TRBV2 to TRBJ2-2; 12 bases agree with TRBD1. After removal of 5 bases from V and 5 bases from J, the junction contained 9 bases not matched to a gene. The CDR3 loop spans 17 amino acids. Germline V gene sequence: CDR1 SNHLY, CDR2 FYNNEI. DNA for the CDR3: TGTGCCAGCAGTCCCGGGACAGGGGGCGTGGGTACCGGGGAGCTGTTTTTT. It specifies CASSPGTGGVGTGELFF.

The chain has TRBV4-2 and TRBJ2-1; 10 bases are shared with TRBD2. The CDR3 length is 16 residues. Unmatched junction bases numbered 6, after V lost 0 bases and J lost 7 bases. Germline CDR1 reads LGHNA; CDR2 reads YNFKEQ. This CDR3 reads CASSQDLAGVGNEQFF. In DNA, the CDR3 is TGTGCCAGCAGCCAAGACCTAGCGGGGGTGGGAAATGAGCAGTTCTTC.

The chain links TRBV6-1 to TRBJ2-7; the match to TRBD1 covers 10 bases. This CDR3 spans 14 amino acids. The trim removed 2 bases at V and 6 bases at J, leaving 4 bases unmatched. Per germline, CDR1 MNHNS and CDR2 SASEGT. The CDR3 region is CASSETDRGSEQYF. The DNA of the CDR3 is TGTGCCAGCAGTGAAACGGACAGGGGGAGCGAGCAGTACTTC.

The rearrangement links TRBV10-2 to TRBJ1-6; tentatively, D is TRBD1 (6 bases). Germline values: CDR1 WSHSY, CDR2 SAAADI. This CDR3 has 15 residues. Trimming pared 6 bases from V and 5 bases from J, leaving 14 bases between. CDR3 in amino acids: CASSQQGTHNSPLHF. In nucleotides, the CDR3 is TGCGCCAGCAGCCAACAGGGAACCCATAATTCACCCCTCCACTTT.

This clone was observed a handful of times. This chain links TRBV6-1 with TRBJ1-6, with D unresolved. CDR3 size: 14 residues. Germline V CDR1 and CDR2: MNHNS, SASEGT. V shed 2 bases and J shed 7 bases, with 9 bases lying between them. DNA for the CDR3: TGTGCCAGCAGTGAACTCCAGGCAAATTCACCCCTCCACTTT. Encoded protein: CASSELQANSPLHF.

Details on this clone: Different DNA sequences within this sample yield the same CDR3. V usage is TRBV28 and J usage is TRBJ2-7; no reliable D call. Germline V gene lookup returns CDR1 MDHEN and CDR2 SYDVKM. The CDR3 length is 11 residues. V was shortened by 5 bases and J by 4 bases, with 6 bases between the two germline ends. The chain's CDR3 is CASSSSYEQYF. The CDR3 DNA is TGTGCCAGCAGTAGCTCATACGAGCAGTACTTC.

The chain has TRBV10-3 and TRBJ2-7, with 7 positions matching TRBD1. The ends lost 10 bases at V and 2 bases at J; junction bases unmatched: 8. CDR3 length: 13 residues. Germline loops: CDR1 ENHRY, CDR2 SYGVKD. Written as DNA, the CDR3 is TGTGCCAGTCTTCCAGACAGGGCCTACGAGCAGTACTTC. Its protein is CASLPDRAYEQYF.

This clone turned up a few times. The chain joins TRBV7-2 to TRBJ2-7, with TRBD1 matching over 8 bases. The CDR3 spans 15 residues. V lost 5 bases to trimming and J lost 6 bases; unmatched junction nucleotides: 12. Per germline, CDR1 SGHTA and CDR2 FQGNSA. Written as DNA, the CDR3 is TGTGCCAGCAGCCCCAGGAGGACAGGGTTAGGCGAGCAGTACTTC. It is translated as CASSPRRTGLGEQYF.

The CDR3 loop is CASMAKGTGSYEQYF. The DNA of the CDR3 is TGTGCCAGTATGGCCAAAGGGACAGGGTCCTACGAGCAGTACTTC. The chain joins TRBV19 to TRBJ2-7; 9 bases are a match to TRBD1. This CDR3 is 15 amino acids long. Germline V gene sequence: CDR1 LNHDA, CDR2 SQIVND (reference sequence). V was pared by 7 bases and J by 1 base, with 8 bases of the junction left unmatched.

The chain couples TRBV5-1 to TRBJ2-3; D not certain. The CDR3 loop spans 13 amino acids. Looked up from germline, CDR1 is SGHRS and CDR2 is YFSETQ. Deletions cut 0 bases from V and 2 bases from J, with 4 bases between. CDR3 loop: CASSLEVTDTQYF. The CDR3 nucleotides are TGCGCCAGCAGCTTGGAGGTCACAGATACGCAGTATTTT.